Listed below are T cell receptor beta chains from one sample, sequenced in a study of T cells after posttransplantation cyclophosphamide. Sequencing used immunoSEQ multiplex PCR; TCRdb keeps in-frame clones, though not all of them. The specimen gives 30,000 to 50,000 clones without singletons; the ten biggest hold approximately 4.9%. The sample taken for sequencing was PBMCs. These receptor sequences come from a woman between 45 and 65 years old in good health and a related stem cell transplant donor. Both conserved end residues are part of each CDR3. Fields, in order: clone size, V gene, J gene, CDR3 protein. Size is stated as how often the clone was seen (once, few, many) or a class if it is expanded.

many	TRBV9	TRBJ2-3	CASSRLETDTQYF
many	TRBV4-3	TRBJ1-1	CASSHLEGDWNEAFF
many	TRBV5-1	TRBJ1-2	CASSPGGFGYTF
many	TRBV7-3	TRBJ2-5	CASSGRGLETQYF
few	TRBV28	NA	CASSPWEGMGPYEQYF
many	TRBV9	TRBJ1-1	CASSVAAGGWNTEAFF
many	TRBV7-3	TRBJ1-6	CASSLGSGDNSPLHF
few	TRBV15	TRBJ2-7	CATSRDQGAYEQYF
many	TRBV19	TRBJ2-3	CASSNGQGISDTQYF
many	TRBV6-1	TRBJ2-7	CASSEDRIFLPEQYF
many	TRBV19	TRBJ2-7	CASSIAGGYEQYF
many	TRBV4-2	TRBJ1-4	CASSRGEGETNEKLFF
many	TRBV7-3	TRBJ1-5	CASSPRSELYSNQPQHF
many	TRBV2	TRBJ1-4	CATERDRNEKLFF
many	TRBV7-3	TRBJ1-1	CASSLSAVTNTEAFF
many	TRBV5-1	TRBJ1-1	CASSLPRGGPTMNTEAFF
many	TRBV5-6	TRBJ2-5	CASSAGGGQETQYF
many	TRBV21-1	TRBJ2-7	CALKTGGRYEQYF
many	TRBV6-5	TRBJ1-6	CASSYSLDRFNSPLHF
many	TRBV5-4	TRBJ2-7	CASSSDRGYSYEQYF
many	TRBV18	TRBJ2-5	CASSPPGGGQETQYF
many	TRBV7-8	TRBJ1-2	CASSRLSRDRAFNYGYTF